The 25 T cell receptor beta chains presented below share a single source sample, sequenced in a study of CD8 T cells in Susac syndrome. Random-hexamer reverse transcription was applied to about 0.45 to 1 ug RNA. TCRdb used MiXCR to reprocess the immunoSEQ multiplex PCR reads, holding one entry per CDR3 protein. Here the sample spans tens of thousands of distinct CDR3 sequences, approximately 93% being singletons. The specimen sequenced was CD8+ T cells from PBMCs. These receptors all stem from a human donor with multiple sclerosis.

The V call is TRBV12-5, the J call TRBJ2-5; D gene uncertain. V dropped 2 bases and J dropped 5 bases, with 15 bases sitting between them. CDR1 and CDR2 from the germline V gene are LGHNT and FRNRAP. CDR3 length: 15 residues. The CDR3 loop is CASGLTDAPSETQYF. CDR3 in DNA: TGTGCTAGTGGTTTGACGGACGCCCCCTCCGAGACCCAGTACTTC.

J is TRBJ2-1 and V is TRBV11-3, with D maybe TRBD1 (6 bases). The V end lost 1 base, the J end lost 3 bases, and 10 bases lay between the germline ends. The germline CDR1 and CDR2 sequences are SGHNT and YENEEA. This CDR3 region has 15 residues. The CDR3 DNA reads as TGTGCCAGCAGCTTAGCACAGGGTGGCTACAATGAGCAGTTCTTC. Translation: CASSLAQGGYNEQFF.

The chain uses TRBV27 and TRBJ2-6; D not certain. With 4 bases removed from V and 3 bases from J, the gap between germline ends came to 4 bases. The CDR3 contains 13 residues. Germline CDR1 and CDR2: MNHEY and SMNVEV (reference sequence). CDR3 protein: CASSSGGANVLTF. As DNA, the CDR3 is TGTGCCAGCAGTTCGGGTGGGGCCAACGTCCTGACTTTC.

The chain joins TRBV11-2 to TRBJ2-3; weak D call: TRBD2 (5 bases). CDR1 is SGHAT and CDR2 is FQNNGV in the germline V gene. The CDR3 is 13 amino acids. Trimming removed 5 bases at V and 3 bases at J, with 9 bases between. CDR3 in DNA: TGTGCCAGCAGCCTGGCGGGTACAGATACGCAGTATTTT. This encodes CASSLAGTDTQYF.

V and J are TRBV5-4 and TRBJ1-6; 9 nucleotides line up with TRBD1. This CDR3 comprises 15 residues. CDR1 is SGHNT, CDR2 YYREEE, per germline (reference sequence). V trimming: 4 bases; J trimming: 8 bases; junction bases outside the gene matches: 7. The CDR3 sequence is CASSTGGQGDSPLHF. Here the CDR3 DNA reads TGTGCCAGCAGCACAGGGGGACAGGGTGATTCACCCCTCCACTTT. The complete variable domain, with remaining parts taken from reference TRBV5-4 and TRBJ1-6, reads ETGVTQSPTHLIKTRGQQVTLRCSSQSGHNTVSWYQQALGQGPQFIFQYYREEENGRGNFPPRFSGLQFPNYSSELNVNALELDDSALYLCASSTGGQGDSPLHFGNGTRLTVT.

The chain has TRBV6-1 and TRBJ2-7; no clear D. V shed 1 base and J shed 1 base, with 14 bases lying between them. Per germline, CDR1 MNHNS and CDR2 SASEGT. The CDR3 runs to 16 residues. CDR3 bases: TGTGCCAGCAGTGAAGAAGGTTGGGTCAGTTCCTACGAGCAGTACTTC. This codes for CASSEEGWVSSYEQYF.

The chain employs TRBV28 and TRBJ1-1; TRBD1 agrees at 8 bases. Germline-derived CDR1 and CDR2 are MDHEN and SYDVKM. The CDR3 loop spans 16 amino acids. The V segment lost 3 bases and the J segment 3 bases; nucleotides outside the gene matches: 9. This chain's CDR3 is CASSLTGDLRDTEAFF. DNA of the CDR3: TGTGCCAGCAGTTTGACAGGGGACCTACGGGACACTGAAGCTTTCTTT. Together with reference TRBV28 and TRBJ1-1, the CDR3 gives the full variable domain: DVKVTQSSRYLVKRTGEKVFLECVQDMDHENMFWYRQDPGLGLRLIYFSYDVKMKEKGDIPEGYSVSREKKERFSLILESASTNQTSMYLCASSLTGDLRDTEAFFGQGTRLTVV.

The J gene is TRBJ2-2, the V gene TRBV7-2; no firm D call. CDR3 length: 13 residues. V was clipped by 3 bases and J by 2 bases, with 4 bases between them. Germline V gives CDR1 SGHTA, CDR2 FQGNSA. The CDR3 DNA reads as TGTGCCAGCAGCTTCCTCAACACCGGGGAGCTGTTTTTT. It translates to CASSFLNTGELFF.

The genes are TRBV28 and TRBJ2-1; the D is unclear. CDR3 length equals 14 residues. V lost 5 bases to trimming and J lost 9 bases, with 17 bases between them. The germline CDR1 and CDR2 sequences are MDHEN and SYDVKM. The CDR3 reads CASSPLLGVGEQFF. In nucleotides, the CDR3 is TGTGCCAGCAGTCCGCTCCTAGGAGTTGGTGAGCAGTTCTTC.

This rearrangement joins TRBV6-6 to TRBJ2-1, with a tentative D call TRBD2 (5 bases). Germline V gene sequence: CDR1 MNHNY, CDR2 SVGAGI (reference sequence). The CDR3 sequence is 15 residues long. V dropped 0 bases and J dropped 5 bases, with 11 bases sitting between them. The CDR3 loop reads CASSYSYEGHNEQFF. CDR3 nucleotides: TGTGCCAGCAGTTACTCATATGAGGGCCACAATGAGCAGTTCTTC.

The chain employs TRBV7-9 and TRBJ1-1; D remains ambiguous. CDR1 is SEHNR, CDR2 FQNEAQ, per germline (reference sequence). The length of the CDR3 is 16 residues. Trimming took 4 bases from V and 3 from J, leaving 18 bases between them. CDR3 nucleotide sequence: TGTGCCAGCAGCTCCCAGAAGGCCCTGGGCCACACTGAAGCTTTCTTT. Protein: CASSSQKALGHTEAFF. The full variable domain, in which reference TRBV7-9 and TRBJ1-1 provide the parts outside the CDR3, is DTGVSQNPRHKITKRGQNVTFRCDPISEHNRLYWYRQTLGQGPEFLTYFQNEAQLEKSRLLSDRFSAERPKGSFSTLEIQRTEQGDSAMYLCASSSQKALGHTEAFFGQGTRLTVV.

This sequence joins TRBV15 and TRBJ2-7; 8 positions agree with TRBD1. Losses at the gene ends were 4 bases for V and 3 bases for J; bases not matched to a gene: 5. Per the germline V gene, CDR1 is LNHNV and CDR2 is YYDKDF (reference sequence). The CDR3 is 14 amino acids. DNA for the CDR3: TGTGCCACCAGCACCGGACAGGGTCTCTACGAGCAGTACTTC. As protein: CATSTGQGLYEQYF.

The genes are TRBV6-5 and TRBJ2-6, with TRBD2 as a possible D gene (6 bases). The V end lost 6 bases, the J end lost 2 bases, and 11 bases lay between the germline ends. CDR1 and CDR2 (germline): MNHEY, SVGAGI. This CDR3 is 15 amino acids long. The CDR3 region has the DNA TGTGCCAGCAGAACGGGGGTAGCTGGGGCCAACGTCCTGACTTTC. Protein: CASRTGVAGANVLTF.

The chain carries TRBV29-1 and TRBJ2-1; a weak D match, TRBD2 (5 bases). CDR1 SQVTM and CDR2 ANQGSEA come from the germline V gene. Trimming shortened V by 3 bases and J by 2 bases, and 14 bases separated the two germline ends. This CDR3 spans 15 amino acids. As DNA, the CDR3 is TGCAGCGTTGAGGTGGGAGCGGCCGCCTACAATGAGCAGTTCTTC. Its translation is CSVEVGAAAYNEQFF.

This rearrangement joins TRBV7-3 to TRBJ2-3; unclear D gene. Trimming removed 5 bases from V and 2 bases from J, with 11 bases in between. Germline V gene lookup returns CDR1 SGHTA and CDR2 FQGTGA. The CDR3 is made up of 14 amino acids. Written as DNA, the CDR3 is TGTGCCAGCAGCCTCGGGCCCCTCACAGATACGCAGTATTTT. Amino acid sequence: CASSLGPLTDTQYF.

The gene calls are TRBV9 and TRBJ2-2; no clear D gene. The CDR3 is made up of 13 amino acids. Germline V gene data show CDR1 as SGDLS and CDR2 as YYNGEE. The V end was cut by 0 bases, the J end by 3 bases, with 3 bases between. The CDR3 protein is CASSVGDTGELFF. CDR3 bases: TGTGCCAGCAGCGTAGGCGACACCGGGGAGCTGTTTTTT. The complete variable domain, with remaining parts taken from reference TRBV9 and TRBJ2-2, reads DSGVTQTPKHLITATGQRVTLRCSPRSGDLSVYWYQQSLDQGLQFLIQYYNGEERAKGNILERFSAQQFPDLHSELNLSSLELGDSALYFCASSVGDTGELFFGEGSRLTVL.

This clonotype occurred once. CDR3 bases: TGCAGTGCTAGAGATAAGGACATCTACGAGCAGTACTTC. Protein sequence: CSARDKDIYEQYF. The V call is TRBV20-1, the J call TRBJ2-7, with D perhaps TRBD1 (5 bases). Germline loops: CDR1 DFQATT, CDR2 SNEGSKA (reference sequence). The CDR3 sequence is 13 residues long. Trimming shortened V by 0 bases and J by 3 bases, and 9 bases separated the two germline ends.

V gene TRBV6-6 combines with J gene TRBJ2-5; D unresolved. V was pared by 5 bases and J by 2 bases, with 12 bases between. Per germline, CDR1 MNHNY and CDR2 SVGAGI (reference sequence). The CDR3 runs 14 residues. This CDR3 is CASSTSGPQETQYF. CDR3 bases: TGTGCCAGCAGTACGTCCGGGCCTCAAGAGACCCAGTACTTC.

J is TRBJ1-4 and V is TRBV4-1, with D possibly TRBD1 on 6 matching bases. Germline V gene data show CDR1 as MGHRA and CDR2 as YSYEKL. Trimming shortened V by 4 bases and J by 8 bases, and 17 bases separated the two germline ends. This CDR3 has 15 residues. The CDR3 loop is CASSLRQDRDEKLFF. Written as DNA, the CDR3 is TGCGCCAGCAGCCTAAGGCAGGACAGAGACGAAAAACTGTTTTTT.

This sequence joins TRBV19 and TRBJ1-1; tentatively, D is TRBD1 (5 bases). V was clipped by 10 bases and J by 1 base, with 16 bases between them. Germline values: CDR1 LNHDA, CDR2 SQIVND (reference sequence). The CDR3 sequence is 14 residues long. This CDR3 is CATSEHRRNTEAFF. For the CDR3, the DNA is TGTGCCACCTCGGAACACAGGAGGAACACTGAAGCTTTCTTT. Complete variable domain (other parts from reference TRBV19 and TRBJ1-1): DGGITQSPKYLFRKEGQNVTLSCEQNLNHDAMYWYRQDPGQGLRLIYYSQIVNDFQKGDIAEGYSVSREKKESFPLTVTSAQKNPTAFYLCATSEHRRNTEAFFGQGTRLTVV.

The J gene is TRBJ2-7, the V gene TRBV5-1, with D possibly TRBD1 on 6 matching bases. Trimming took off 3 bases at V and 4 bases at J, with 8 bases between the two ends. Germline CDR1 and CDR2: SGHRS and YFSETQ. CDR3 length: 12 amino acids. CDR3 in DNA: TGCGCCAGCAGCTACGGACAGTACGAGCAGTACTTC. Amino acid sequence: CASSYGQYEQYF.

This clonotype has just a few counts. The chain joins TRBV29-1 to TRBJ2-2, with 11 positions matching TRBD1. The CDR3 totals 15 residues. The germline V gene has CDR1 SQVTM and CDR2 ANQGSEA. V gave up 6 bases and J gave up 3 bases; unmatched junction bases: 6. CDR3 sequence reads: CSVRTGQGDTGELFF. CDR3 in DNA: TGCAGCGTCCGAACGGGACAGGGGGACACCGGGGAGCTGTTTTTT.

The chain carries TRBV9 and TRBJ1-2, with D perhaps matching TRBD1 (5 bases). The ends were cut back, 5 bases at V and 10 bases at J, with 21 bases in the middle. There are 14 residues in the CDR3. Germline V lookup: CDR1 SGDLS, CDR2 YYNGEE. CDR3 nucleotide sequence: TGTGCCAGCAGTGATACCGGGACGAGTCCAGACTACACCTTC. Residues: CASSDTGTSPDYTF.

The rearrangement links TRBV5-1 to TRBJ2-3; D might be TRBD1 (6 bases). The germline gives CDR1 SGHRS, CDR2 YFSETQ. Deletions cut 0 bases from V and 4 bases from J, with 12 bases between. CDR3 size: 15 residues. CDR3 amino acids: CASSLGTTGSDTQYF. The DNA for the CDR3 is TGCGCCAGCAGCTTGGGAACTACAGGGTCAGATACGCAGTATTTT.

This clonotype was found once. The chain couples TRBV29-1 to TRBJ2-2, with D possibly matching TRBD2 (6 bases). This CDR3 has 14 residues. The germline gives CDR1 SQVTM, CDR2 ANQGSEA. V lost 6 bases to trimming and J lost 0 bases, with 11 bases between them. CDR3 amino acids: CSVLGLTNTGELFF. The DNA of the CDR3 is TGCAGCGTGCTGGGACTTACGAACACCGGGGAGCTGTTTTTT.